This TCR beta chain was recovered during a study of neoadjuvant nivolumab and ipilimumab in lung cancer. Clones were sequenced by immunoSEQ multiplex PCR, and TCRdb holds only the in-frame ones, with some missing. The sample lists over 3,000 clones; 70% to 90% were seen once. The CDR3 is 16 amino acids. Per the germline V gene, CDR1 is SGHAT and CDR2 is FQDESV (reference sequence). The V end was cut by 5 bases, the J end by 7 bases, with 20 bases between. The chain employs TRBV11-1 and TRBJ2-2; D is unresolved. The input for sequencing was tumor tissue, taken after neoadjuvant nivolumab, alone or with ipilimumab, at or shortly before surgery. The clonotype originates from an adult with non-small cell lung cancer. The CDR3 sequence: CASSPLGLLELGELFF. In DNA form, the CDR3 reads TGTGCCAGCAGCCCGCTGGGTCTCCTGGAACTCGGGGAGCTGTTTTTT.